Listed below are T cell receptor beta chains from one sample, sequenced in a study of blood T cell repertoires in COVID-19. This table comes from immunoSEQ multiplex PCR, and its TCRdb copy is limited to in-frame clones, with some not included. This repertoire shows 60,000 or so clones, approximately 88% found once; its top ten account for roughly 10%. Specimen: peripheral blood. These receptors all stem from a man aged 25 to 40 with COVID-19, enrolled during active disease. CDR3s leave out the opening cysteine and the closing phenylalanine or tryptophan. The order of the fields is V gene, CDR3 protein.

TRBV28,ASTTRPSGGNQPQH
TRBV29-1,SVARGGRGVHLGTQY
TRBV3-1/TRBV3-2,ASSQDGGLTYEQY
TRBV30,AGNGRLAGDTGELF
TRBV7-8,ASSLSRDTGNIQY
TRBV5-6,ASSLVGVNYGYT
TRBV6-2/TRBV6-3,ASSYSTKVAGTDTQY
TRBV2,ASLFGYNEQF
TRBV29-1,SARSKRTYNEQF
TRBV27,ASSPFSGTLGYGYT
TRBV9,ASSYRDSRAVVAGELF